This T cell receptor beta chain was documented in a study of cytomegalovirus exposure and HLA in healthy donors. Whole-study results and caveats: CMV antigen specificity of three CMV-associated chains was confirmed in vitro.

Some clones are missing from TCRdb's copy, which holds only in-frame ones; the method was immunoSEQ multiplex PCR. The data contain 200,000 to 250,000 clones, around nine tenths of them singletons. Per germline, CDR1 MDHEN and CDR2 SYDVKM. V lost 1 base to trimming and J lost 1 base, with 11 bases between them. This CDR3 contains 17 residues. Worth noting for this clone: No antigen is known for it.

The donors were members of the roughly 120-subject validation cohort (separate from the approximately 730-subject first cohort). This receptor was taken from a woman between 18 and 29 years old in good health and CMV-seronegative. The sequenced material came from PBMCs. The chain employs TRBV28 and TRBJ1-6; a weak D match, TRBD1 (5 bases). CDR3 residues: CASSLSRDGSYNSPLHF. CDR3 sequence (DNA): TGTGCCAGCAGTTTATCCAGGGATGGGTCCTATAATTCACCCCTCCACTTT.